This passage covers 17 T cell receptor beta chains from one sample sequenced in a study of blood T cell repertoires in COVID-19. The assay was immunoSEQ multiplex PCR, and TCRdb's table has in-frame clones only and misses some. The sample shows 250,000 to 300,000 clones, roughly nine tenths of them seen only once. Sequenced material: peripheral blood. Receptors were obtained from a woman between 50 and 59 years old who had recovered from COVID-19.

The rearrangement links TRBV5-1 to TRBJ2-7, with 7 bases fitting TRBD1. Losses at the gene ends were 2 bases for V and 4 bases for J; bases not matched to a gene: 3. The CDR3 contains 13 residues. In germline, CDR1 is SGHRS, CDR2 YFSETQ. The DNA of the CDR3 is TGCGCCAGCAGCTTTACAGGGGCTTACGAGCAGTACTTC. This sequence encodes CASSFTGAYEQYF. Variable domain in full (rest from reference TRBV5-1 and TRBJ2-7): KAGVTQTPRYLIKTRGQQVTLSCSPISGHRSVSWYQQTPGQGLQFLFEYFSETQRNKGNFPGRFSGRQFSNSRSEMNVSTLELGDSALYLCASSFTGAYEQYFGPGTRLTVT.

The genes are TRBV14 and TRBJ1-1, with no clear D. CDR1 is SGHDN and CDR2 is FVKESK in the germline V gene. Trimming pared 4 bases from V and 0 bases from J, leaving 6 bases between. The CDR3 is 13 residues long. CDR3 region: CASSPQMNTEAFF. In DNA, the CDR3 is TGTGCCAGCAGCCCACAAATGAACACTGAAGCTTTCTTT. Full variable domain (remainder filled in from reference TRBV14 and TRBJ1-1): EAGVTQFPSHSVIEKGQTVTLRCDPISGHDNLYWYRRVMGKEIKFLLHFVKESKQDESGMPNNRFLAERTGGTYSTLKVQPAELEDSGVYFCASSPQMNTEAFFGQGTRLTVV.

The chain joins TRBV5-4 to TRBJ2-7; the match to TRBD2 covers 12 bases. Losses at the gene ends were 3 bases for V and 2 bases for J; bases not matched to a gene: 15. Germline lookup yields CDR1 SGHNT and CDR2 YYREEE (reference sequence). The CDR3 extends over 19 amino acids. The CDR3 DNA follows: TGTGCCAGCAGCTCATTTCTAGCGGGAGGGCCTGGTTCGACCTACGAGCAGTACTTC. This codes for CASSSFLAGGPGSTYEQYF.

The CDR3 coding sequence is TGTGCCATCAACCTCGGACCCCCCGGGGACACCATATATTTT. This gives the protein CAINLGPPGDTIYF. The V and J genes are TRBV10-3 and TRBJ1-3; D gene uncertain. The CDR3 totals 14 residues. Germline assignment: CDR1 ENHRY and CDR2 SYGVKD. Trimming took off 7 bases at V and 8 bases at J, with 18 bases between the two ends.

The chain carries TRBV7-9 and TRBJ1-3; the D is unclear. Germline loops: CDR1 SEHNR, CDR2 FQNEAQ (reference sequence). The CDR3 consists of 14 residues. Trimming cost V 3 bases and J 2 bases, with 8 bases left between them. The CDR3 region is CASSFRSTGNTIYF. The CDR3 DNA reads TGTGCCAGCAGCTTCCGGAGTACTGGAAACACCATATATTTT.

This chain uses TRBV24-1 with TRBJ2-7; tentative D call: TRBD1 (5 bases). V gave up 4 bases and J gave up 2 bases, with 8 bases separating them. CDR1 and CDR2 (germline): KGHDR, SFDVKD. The CDR3 covers 13 residues. CDR3 region: CATSDYRTYEQYF. CDR3 bases: TGTGCCACCAGTGACTACAGGACCTACGAGCAGTACTTC.

V gene TRBV11-3 combines with J gene TRBJ2-7, with D perhaps matching TRBD1 (6 bases). V was trimmed by 0 bases and J by 2 bases, leaving 14 bases between them. The germline V gene has CDR1 SGHNT and CDR2 YENEEA. This CDR3 spans 16 amino acids. CDR3 sequence (DNA): TGTGCCAGCAGCTTAGATCATCGGGACAAAACCTACGAGCAGTACTTC. As protein: CASSLDHRDKTYEQYF.

The chain recombines TRBV7-9 with TRBJ2-1; D perhaps matches TRBD1 (6 bases). Germline V gene data show CDR1 as SEHNR and CDR2 as FQNEAQ (reference sequence). V was shortened by 3 bases and J by 4 bases, with 10 bases between the two germline ends. This CDR3 spans 14 amino acids. CDR3: CASSLGQGYNEQFF. The CDR3 nucleotides read TGTGCCAGCAGCTTGGGACAAGGGTACAATGAGCAGTTCTTC.

V gene TRBV7-3 combines with J gene TRBJ2-1, with D unclear. Germline CDR1 reads SGHTA; CDR2 reads FQGTGA. The CDR3 totals 14 residues. V dropped 1 base and J dropped 4 bases, with 8 bases sitting between them. In nucleotides, the CDR3 is TGTGCCAGCAGCTTAATGAACGGTTACAATGAGCAGTTCTTC. Encoded protein: CASSLMNGYNEQFF.

The V gene is TRBV5-1, the J gene TRBJ2-2; 9 bases are a match to TRBD1. This CDR3 contains 14 residues. CDR1 and CDR2 (germline): SGHRS, YFSETQ. The V segment lost 4 bases and the J segment 9 bases; nucleotides outside the gene matches: 7. The CDR3 sequence is CASSPETGGWELFF. CDR3 DNA: TGCGCCAGCAGCCCAGAAACAGGGGGCTGGGAGCTGTTTTTT.

This clone showed up just a few times. The chain carries TRBV27 and TRBJ1-6; 7 bases are a match to TRBD1. The CDR3 consists of 14 residues. The trim removed 3 bases at V and 6 bases at J, leaving 2 bases unmatched. The germline gives CDR1 MNHEY, CDR2 SMNVEV (reference sequence). CDR3 nucleotide sequence: TGTGCCAGCAGTTTCCGACAGGGTAATTCACCCCTCCACTTT. Translation gives CASSFRQGNSPLHF.

V usage is TRBV19 and J usage is TRBJ1-2; 8 bases line up with TRBD1. V was clipped by 7 bases and J by 8 bases; unmatched bases: 15. Germline CDR1 is LNHDA and CDR2 is SQIVND (reference sequence). The CDR3 is 15 residues long. CDR3 in amino acids: CASKTRGRGREGYTF. CDR3 DNA: TGTGCCAGTAAAACCCGTGGCAGGGGGCGAGAAGGCTACACCTTC.

This clone was seen a handful of times. DNA for the CDR3: TGCGCCAGCAGCTTGTTTCATAATCAGGATACGCAGTATTTT. Its translation: CASSLFHNQDTQYF. The chain uses TRBV5-1 and TRBJ2-3; D unclear. CDR1 SGHRS and CDR2 YFSETQ come from the germline V gene. The CDR3 covers 14 residues. V gave up 1 base and J gave up 6 bases, with 12 bases separating them.

This clone has at least ten counts. The chain employs TRBV3-1 (or the pseudogene TRBV3-2) and TRBJ1-1, with TRBD1 as a possible D gene (6 bases). The CDR3 spans 14 residues. The germline V gene encodes CDR1 LGHDT and CDR2 YNNKEL (reference sequence). V was shortened by 1 base and J by 8 bases, with 14 bases between the two germline ends. In nucleotides, the CDR3 is TGTGCCAGCAGCCAAGTAGGGACATACTCCGAAGCTTTCTTT. Encoded protein: CASSQVGTYSEAFF.

This sequence joins TRBV6-2 or TRBV6-3 and TRBJ1-5, with 8 nucleotides matching TRBD1. The ends lost 4 bases at V and 2 bases at J; junction bases unmatched: 4. The CDR3 length is 15 residues. The germline V gene encodes CDR1 MNHEY and CDR2 SVGEGT. The CDR3 protein is CASSWTGMGNQPQHF. Here the CDR3 DNA reads TGTGCCAGCAGTTGGACAGGGATGGGCAATCAGCCCCAGCATTTT.

The gene calls are TRBV2 and TRBJ2-7; a weak D match, TRBD1 (5 bases). V was shortened by 4 bases and J by 5 bases, with 6 bases between the two germline ends. The CDR3 is 11 residues long. CDR1 and CDR2 (germline): SNHLY, FYNNEI. CDR3 in amino acids: CASSVTDEQYF. The CDR3 region has the DNA TGTGCCAGCAGTGTGACAGACGAGCAGTACTTC.

V gene TRBV2 combines with J gene TRBJ1-3; D uncertain. The germline V gene encodes CDR1 SNHLY and CDR2 FYNNEI. With 2 bases removed from V and 3 bases from J, the gap between germline ends came to 8 bases. This CDR3 comprises 14 residues. The CDR3 is CASSELRSGNTIYF. The CDR3 DNA reads TGTGCCAGCAGTGAATTGAGGAGTGGAAACACCATATATTTT.